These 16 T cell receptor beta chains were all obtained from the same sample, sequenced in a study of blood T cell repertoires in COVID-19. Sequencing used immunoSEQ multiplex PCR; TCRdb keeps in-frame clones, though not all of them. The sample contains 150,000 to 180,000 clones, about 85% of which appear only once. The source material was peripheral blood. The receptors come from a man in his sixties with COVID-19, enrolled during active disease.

CDR3 sequence (DNA): TGTGCCAGTAGTATCAGGCGGGGGGGCCAGGTTGAGCAGTTCTTC. Its translation: CASSIRRGGQVEQFF. The rearrangement joins TRBV19 to TRBJ2-1, with 9 bases lining up with TRBD2. CDR3 length: 15 amino acids. Germline V gives CDR1 LNHDA, CDR2 SQIVND (reference sequence). V was clipped by 3 bases and J by 9 bases; unmatched bases: 9.

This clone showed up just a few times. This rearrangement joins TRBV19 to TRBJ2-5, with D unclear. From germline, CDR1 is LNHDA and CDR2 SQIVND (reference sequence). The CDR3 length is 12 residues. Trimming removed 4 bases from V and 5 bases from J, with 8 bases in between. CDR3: CASSKAGETQYF. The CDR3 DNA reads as TGTGCCAGTAGTAAGGCCGGGGAGACCCAGTACTTC.

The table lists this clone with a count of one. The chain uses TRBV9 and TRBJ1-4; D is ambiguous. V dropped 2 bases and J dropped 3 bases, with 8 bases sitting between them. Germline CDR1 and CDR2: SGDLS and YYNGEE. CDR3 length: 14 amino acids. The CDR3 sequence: CASSVASSNEKLFF. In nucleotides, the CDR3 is TGTGCCAGCAGCGTCGCCAGTTCTAATGAAAAACTGTTTTTT.

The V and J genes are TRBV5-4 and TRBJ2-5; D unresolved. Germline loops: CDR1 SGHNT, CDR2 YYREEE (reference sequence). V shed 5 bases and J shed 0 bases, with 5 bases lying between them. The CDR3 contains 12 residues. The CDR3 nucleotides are TGTGCCAGCAGTCGGTACCAAGAGACCCAGTACTTC. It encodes CASSRYQETQYF.

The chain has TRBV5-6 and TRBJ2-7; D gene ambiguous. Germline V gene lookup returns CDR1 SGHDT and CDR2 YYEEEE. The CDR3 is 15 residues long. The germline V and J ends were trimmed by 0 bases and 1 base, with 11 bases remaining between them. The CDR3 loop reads CASSLDIRGSYEQYF. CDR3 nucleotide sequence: TGTGCCAGCAGCTTGGATATCCGAGGTTCCTACGAGCAGTACTTC. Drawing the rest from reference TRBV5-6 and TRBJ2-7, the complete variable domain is DAGVTQSPTHLIKTRGQQVTLRCSPKSGHDTVSWYQQALGQGPQFIFQYYEEEERQRGNFPDRFSGHQFPNYSSELNVNALLLGDSALYLCASSLDIRGSYEQYFGPGTRLTVT.

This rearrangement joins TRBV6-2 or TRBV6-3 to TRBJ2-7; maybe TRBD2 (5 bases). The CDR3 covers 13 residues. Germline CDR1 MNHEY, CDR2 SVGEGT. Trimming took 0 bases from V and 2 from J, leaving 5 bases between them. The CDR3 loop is CASSYSRAYEQYF. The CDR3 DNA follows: TGTGCCAGCAGTTACTCGAGGGCCTACGAGCAGTACTTC.

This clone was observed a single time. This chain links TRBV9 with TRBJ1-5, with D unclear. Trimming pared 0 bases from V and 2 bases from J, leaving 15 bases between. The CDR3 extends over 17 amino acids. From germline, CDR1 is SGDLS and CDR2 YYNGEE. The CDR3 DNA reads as TGTGCCAGCAGCGTAGCTCCTCCCGCTCAGGGCAATCAGCCCCAGCATTTT. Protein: CASSVAPPAQGNQPQHF.

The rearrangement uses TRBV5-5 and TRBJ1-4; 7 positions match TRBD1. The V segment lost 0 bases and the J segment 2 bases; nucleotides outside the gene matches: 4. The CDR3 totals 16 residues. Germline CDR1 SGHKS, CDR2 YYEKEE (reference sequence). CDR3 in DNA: TGTGCCAGCAGCTTGGGGCCGGGACAGACTAATGAAAAACTGTTTTTT. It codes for CASSLGPGQTNEKLFF.

DNA for the CDR3: TGTGCCAGTAGACTGGTGGATACGCAGTATTTT. This translates into CASRLVDTQYF. The rearrangement uses TRBV19 and TRBJ2-3; D call uncertain. The CDR3 length is 11 residues. The germline CDR1 and CDR2 sequences are LNHDA and SQIVND (reference sequence). Trimming removed 6 bases from V and 6 bases from J, with 7 bases in between. The full variable domain, completed using reference TRBV19 and TRBJ2-3, is DGGITQSPKYLFRKEGQNVTLSCEQNLNHDAMYWYRQDPGQGLRLIYYSQIVNDFQKGDIAEGYSVSREKKESFPLTVTSAQKNPTAFYLCASRLVDTQYFGPGTRLTVL.

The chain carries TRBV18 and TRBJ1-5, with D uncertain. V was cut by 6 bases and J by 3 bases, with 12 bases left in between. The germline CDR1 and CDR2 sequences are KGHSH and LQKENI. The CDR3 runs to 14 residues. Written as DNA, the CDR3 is TGTGCCAGCTCCAACAGCAGCTACAATCAGCCCCAGCATTTT. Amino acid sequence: CASSNSSYNQPQHF.

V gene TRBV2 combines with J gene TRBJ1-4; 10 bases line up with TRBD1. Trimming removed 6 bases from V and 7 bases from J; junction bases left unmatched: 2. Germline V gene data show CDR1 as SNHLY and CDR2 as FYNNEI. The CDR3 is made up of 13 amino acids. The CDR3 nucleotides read TGTGCCAGCAGCGGGACAGGGGTTGAAAAACTGTTTTTT. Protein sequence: CASSGTGVEKLFF.

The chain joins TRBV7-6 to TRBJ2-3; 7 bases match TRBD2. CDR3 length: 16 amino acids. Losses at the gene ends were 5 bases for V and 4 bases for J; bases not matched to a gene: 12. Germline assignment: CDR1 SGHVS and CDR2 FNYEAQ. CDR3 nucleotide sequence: TGTGCCAGCAGCCCGTCCGGACTAGGTGGTTCAGATACGCAGTATTTT. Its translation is CASSPSGLGGSDTQYF.

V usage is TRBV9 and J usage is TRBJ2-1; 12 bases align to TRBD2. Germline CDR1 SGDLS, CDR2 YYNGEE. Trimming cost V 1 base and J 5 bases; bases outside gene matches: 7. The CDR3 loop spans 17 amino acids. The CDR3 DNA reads TGTGCCAGCAGCGTAACACTAGCGGGAGGAACCAACAATGAGCAGTTCTTC. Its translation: CASSVTLAGGTNNEQFF. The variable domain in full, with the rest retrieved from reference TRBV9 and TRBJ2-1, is DSGVTQTPKHLITATGQRVTLRCSPRSGDLSVYWYQQSLDQGLQFLIQYYNGEERAKGNILERFSAQQFPDLHSELNLSSLELGDSALYFCASSVTLAGGTNNEQFFGPGTRLTVL.

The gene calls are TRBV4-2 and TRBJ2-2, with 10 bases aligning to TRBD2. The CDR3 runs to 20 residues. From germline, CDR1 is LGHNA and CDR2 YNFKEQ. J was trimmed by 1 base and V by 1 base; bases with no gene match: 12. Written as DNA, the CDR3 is TGTGCCAGCAGCCAAGTCGGGCCTAGCGGGAGTTTGGGGAACACCGGGGAGCTGTTTTTT. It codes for CASSQVGPSGSLGNTGELFF.

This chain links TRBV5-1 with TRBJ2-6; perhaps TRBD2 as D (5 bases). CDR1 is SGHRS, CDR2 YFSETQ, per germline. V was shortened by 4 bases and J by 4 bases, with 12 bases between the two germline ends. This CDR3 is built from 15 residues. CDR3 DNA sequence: TGCGCCAGCAGCACTGGGAGTTTAGGGGCCAACGTCCTGACTTTC. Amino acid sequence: CASSTGSLGANVLTF.

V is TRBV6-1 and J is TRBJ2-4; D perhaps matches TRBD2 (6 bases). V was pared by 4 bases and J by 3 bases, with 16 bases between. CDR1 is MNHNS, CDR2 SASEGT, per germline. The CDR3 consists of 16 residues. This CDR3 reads CASSALGGDSKNIQYF. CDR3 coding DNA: TGTGCCAGCAGTGCCCTCGGGGGAGATAGCAAAAACATTCAGTACTTC.